The source of this T cell receptor beta chain is a study of shared clonotypes between healthy human individuals. Findings of the study overall: Naive subsets usually exceeded memory subsets in estimated richness. Shared clonotypes: approximately 5.3% naive CD4, about 4% naive CD8, 2.3% memory CD4, approximately 0.4% memory CD8.

Between the trimmed V and J ends, which lost 7 bases and 4 bases, there was a span of 22 bases. The CDR3 totals 16 residues. Looked up from germline, CDR1 is MDHEN and CDR2 is SYDVKM. Naive CD8 cells comprised CD45RO-negative, CCR7-positively selected cells, excluding terminally differentiated effector memory CD45RA+ cells. Participating donors were healthy, HIV-negative adults free of recent acute infections or vaccinations. For this clone: What it recognizes is unknown.

Replicate sorted-subset PCRs were loaded with around 0.2 ug DNA, 29,000 or so T cell genomes. TCRdb keeps only in-frame clones here, not all; method: immunoSEQ multiplex PCR. The sample shows about 2.1 million clones, about 93% of them seen only once. This TCR was recovered from a man between 18 and 35 years old in good health. Some clones in this sample may be carry-over from other donors' samples. Input material: naive CD8+ T cells from PBMCs. This chain connects TRBV28 to TRBJ1-2, with D possibly matching TRBD1 (5 bases). The CDR3 DNA reads TGTGCCAGCATTCCTTCAAACAGGCTATGGACCTATGGCTACACCTTC. It encodes CASIPSNRLWTYGYTF.